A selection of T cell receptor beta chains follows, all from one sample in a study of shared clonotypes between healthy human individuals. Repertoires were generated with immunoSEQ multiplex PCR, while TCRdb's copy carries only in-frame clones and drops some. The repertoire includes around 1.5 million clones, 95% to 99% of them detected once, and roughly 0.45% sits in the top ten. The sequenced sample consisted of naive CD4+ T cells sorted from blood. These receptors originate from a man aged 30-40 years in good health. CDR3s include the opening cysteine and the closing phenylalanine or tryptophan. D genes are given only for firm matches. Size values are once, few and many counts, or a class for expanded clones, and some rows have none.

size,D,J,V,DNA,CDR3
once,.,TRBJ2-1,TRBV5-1,TGCGCCAGCACGTTAACAGACAATGAGCAGTTCTTC,CASTLTDNEQFF
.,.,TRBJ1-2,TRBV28,TGTGCCAGCAGTTTAGGGCTGGGAGGCTACACCTTC,CASSLGLGGYTF
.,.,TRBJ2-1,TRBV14,TGTGCCAGCAGTAAAACTCTGTACAATGAGCAGTTCTTC,CASSKTLYNEQFF
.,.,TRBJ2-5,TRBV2,TGTGCCAGCAGTGTCGAGGTCGGGGAGACCCAGTACTTC,CASSVEVGETQYF
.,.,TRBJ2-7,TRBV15,TGTGCCACCAGCAACGGAAGTGGGAGGTTAAGGTACGAGCAGTACTTC,CATSNGSGRLRYEQYF
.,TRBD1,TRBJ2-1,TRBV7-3,TGTGCCAGCAGCTTAAAAGGGGGCTCATTACGCAATGAGCAGTTCTTC,CASSLKGGSLRNEQFF
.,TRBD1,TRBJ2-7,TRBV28,TGTGCCAGCAGTGCGAGCGACAGGGGGGCCTCCTACGAGCAGTACTTC,CASSASDRGASYEQYF
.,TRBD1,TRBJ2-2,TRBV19,TGTGCCAGTCAGGGGGACACCGGGGAGCTGTTTTTT,CASQGDTGELFF
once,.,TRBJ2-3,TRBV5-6,TGTGCCAGCAGCTCCACGGGGGCTTTTACAGATACGCAGTATTTT,CASSSTGAFTDTQYF
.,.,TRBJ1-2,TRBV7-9,TGTGCCAGCAGAGCTGACTCCTCTTCCTACCAAGGCTATGGCTACACCTTC,CASRADSSSYQGYGYTF
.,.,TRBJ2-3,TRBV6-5,TGTGCCAGCAGTTACGTCGGGGACACAGATACGCAGTATTTT,CASSYVGDTDTQYF
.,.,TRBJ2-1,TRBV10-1,TGCGCCAGCAGTTTGCGGGGTTGGAATGAGCAGTTCTTC,CASSLRGWNEQFF
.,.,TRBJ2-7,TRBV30,TGTGCCTGGAGCGGGGGATCCTACGAGCAGTACTTC,CAWSGGSYEQYF
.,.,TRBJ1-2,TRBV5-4,TGTGCCAGCAGCTCCGACAGAGTCTATGGCTACACCTTC,CASSSDRVYGYTF
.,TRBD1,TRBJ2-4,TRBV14,TGTGCCAGCAGCCGCCTGACAGGGGGTAAAAACATTCAGTACTTC,CASSRLTGGKNIQYF
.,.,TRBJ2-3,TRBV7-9,TGTGCCAGCATCCGAGGGGGGAGCGGATTCACAGATACGCAGTATTTT,CASIRGGSGFTDTQYF
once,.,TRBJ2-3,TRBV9,TGTGCCAGCAGCGTAGACATGTCAGATACGCAGTATTTT,CASSVDMSDTQYF
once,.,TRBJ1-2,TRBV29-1,TGCAGCGTTCAAGGGCAGGGCTACACCTTC,CSVQGQGYTF
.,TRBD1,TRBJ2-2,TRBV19,TGTGCCACCCGACTGACAGGGACGTCCGGGGAGCTGTTTTTT,CATRLTGTSGELFF
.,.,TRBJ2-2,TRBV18,TGTGCCAGCTCACTACAGAACACCGGGGAGCTGTTTTTT,CASSLQNTGELFF
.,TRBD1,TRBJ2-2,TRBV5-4,TGTGCCAGCAGCCGGGGACAGGGGGCCGGGGAGCTGTTTTTT,CASSRGQGAGELFF
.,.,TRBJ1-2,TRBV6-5,TGTGCCAGCAGTTACTTCTCCGCTTCCTCCGCGGGCTACACCTTC,CASSYFSASSAGYTF
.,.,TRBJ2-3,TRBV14,TGTGCCAGCAGCCAAGGAGAGAGCACAGATACGCAGTATTTT,CASSQGESTDTQYF
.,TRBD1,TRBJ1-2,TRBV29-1,TGCAGCGTTAGGGATGGGACAGAGAAAGCTAACTATGGCTACACCTTC,CSVRDGTEKANYGYTF
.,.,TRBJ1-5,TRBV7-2,TGTGCCAGCAGCCCGGGGACGGTTTATAGCAATCAGCCCCAGCATTTT,CASSPGTVYSNQPQHF
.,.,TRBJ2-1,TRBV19,TGTGCCAGTAGTATAACTTGGACCGCGAATGAGCAGTTCTTC,CASSITWTANEQFF
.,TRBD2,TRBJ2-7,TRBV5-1,TGCGCCAGCAGGGTACTAGCGATTTCCTACGAGCAGTACTTC,CASRVLAISYEQYF
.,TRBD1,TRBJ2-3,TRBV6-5,TGTGCCAGCAGTCCGGACAGGGGAAAGGATACGCAGTATTTT,CASSPDRGKDTQYF
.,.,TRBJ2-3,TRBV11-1,TGTGCCAGCAGCTTATCCCGGTTTCCAGATACGCAGTATTTT,CASSLSRFPDTQYF
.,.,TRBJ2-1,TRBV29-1,TGCAGCGTCACCGGGATCCCGCAGTTCTTC,CSVTGIPQFF
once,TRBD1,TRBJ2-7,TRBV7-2,TGTGCCAGCAGCTTAGCGGGACAGAACTACGAGCAGTACTTC,CASSLAGQNYEQYF
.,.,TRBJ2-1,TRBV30,TGTGCCTGGGGGAGGTGCTTTAGGGACTACAATGAGCAGTTCTTC,CAWGRCFRDYNEQFF
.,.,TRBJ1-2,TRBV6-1,TGTGCCAGCAGCTCCCTACAGGTAGCTAACTATGGCTACACCTTC,CASSSLQVANYGYTF
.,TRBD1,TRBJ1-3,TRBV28,TGTGCCAGCAGTTTACTGGCAGGGGGCGAAAACACCATATATTTT,CASSLLAGGENTIYF
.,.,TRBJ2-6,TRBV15,TGTGCCACCAGCAGATTAGGGGCGCGGGGGGCCAACGTCCTGACTTTC,CATSRLGARGANVLTF
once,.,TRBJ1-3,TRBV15,TGTGCCACCAGCAGAGATTCCGCGAGCTCTGGAAACACCATATATTTT,CATSRDSASSGNTIYF
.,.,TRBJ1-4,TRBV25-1,TGTGCCAGCGAGCCGACCACAACTAATGAAAAACTGTTTTTT,CASEPTTTNEKLFF
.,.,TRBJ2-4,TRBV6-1,TGTGCCAGCAGTAACAGGCAAAACATTCAGTACTTC,CASSNRQNIQYF
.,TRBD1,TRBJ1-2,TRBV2,TGTGCCAGCAGCTCGACAGGGGATGGCTACACCTTC,CASSSTGDGYTF
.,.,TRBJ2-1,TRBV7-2,TGCGCCAGCAGCTTAGTTTTGGCTAGCGAGCAGTTCTTC,CASSLVLASEQFF
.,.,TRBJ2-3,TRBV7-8,TGTGCCAGCAGCTTTCGAACAGGGTATTCAGATACGCAGTATTTT,CASSFRTGYSDTQYF
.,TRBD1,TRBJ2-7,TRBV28,TGTGCCAGCAGTCTACCTGGAGGGACAGGGTCCTACGAGCAGTACTTC,CASSLPGGTGSYEQYF
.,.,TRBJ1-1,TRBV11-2,TGTGCCAGCAGCGGGACCATGGGGCTAGGGACTGAAGCTTTCTTT,CASSGTMGLGTEAFF
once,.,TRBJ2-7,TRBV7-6,TGTGCCAGCAGCTTTACAGCCAGTAGCTCCTACGAGCAGTACTTC,CASSFTASSSYEQYF
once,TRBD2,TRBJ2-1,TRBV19,TGTGCCAGCCGCCCCGGGACTACCTTTTCCTACAATGAGCAGTTCTTC,CASRPGTTFSYNEQFF
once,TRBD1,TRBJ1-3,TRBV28,TGTGCCAGCAGTTTAGTTGACAGGGCTTCGAACACCATATATTTT,CASSLVDRASNTIYF
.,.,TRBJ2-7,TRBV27,TGTGCCAGCAGTACTAGGACGGGAAACTACGAGCAGTACTTC,CASSTRTGNYEQYF
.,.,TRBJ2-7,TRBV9,TGTGCCAGCAGCGGGGGGGACTCCTACGAGCAGTACTTC,CASSGGDSYEQYF
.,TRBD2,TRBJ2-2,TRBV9,TGTGCCAGCAGCGTAGACGACTGGGGGGTAGCGGGAGTATCAGGGGAGCTGTTTTTT,CASSVDDWGVAGVSGELFF
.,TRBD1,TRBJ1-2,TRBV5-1,TGCGCCAGCAGCACTGGGACAGTTGCTAACTATGGCTACACCTTC,CASSTGTVANYGYTF
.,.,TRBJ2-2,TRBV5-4,TGTGCCAGCAGCTTGCAGGGGACCGGGGAGCTGTTTTTT,CASSLQGTGELFF
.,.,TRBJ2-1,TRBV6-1,TGTGCCAGCAGCGCAACCCCCGCTAATGAGCAGTTCTTC,CASSATPANEQFF
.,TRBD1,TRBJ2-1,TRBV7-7,TGTGCCAGCAGCCCATGGGGACAGACTTACAATGAGCAGTTCTTC,CASSPWGQTYNEQFF
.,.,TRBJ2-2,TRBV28,TGTGCCAGCAGTTACTATGGCTCAGCTTTGGCCGGGGCGAACACCGGGGAGCTGTTTTTT,CASSYYGSALAGANTGELFF
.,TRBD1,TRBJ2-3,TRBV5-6,TGTGCCAGCAGGGGGACAGGCACAGATACGCAGTATTTT,CASRGTGTDTQYF